The clone carrying this T cell receptor (beta chain) was found many times. A single record per CDR3 protein comes from TCRdb applying MiXCR to the 5' RACE reads. Of around 33,000 distinct CDR3 sequences in the sample, approximately 22% were seen once. Trimming shortened V by 7 bases and J by 5 bases, and 21 bases separated the two germline ends. From germline, CDR1 is SGHRS and CDR2 YFSETQ. CDR3 length: 15 residues. This sample was included in a study of neurological immune-mediated disorders. Material for sequencing was CD4+ T cells from blood. The chain combines TRBV5-1 with TRBJ2-5; perhaps D is TRBD1 or TRBD2 (5 bases each). The TCR comes from a man aged 50 to 59 with HTLV-1-associated myelopathy (HAM/TSP). The CDR3 bases are TGCGCCAGCGTCCGTTCGGGGACCTACGAGGAGACCCAGTACTTC. Translation: CASVRSGTYEETQYF.